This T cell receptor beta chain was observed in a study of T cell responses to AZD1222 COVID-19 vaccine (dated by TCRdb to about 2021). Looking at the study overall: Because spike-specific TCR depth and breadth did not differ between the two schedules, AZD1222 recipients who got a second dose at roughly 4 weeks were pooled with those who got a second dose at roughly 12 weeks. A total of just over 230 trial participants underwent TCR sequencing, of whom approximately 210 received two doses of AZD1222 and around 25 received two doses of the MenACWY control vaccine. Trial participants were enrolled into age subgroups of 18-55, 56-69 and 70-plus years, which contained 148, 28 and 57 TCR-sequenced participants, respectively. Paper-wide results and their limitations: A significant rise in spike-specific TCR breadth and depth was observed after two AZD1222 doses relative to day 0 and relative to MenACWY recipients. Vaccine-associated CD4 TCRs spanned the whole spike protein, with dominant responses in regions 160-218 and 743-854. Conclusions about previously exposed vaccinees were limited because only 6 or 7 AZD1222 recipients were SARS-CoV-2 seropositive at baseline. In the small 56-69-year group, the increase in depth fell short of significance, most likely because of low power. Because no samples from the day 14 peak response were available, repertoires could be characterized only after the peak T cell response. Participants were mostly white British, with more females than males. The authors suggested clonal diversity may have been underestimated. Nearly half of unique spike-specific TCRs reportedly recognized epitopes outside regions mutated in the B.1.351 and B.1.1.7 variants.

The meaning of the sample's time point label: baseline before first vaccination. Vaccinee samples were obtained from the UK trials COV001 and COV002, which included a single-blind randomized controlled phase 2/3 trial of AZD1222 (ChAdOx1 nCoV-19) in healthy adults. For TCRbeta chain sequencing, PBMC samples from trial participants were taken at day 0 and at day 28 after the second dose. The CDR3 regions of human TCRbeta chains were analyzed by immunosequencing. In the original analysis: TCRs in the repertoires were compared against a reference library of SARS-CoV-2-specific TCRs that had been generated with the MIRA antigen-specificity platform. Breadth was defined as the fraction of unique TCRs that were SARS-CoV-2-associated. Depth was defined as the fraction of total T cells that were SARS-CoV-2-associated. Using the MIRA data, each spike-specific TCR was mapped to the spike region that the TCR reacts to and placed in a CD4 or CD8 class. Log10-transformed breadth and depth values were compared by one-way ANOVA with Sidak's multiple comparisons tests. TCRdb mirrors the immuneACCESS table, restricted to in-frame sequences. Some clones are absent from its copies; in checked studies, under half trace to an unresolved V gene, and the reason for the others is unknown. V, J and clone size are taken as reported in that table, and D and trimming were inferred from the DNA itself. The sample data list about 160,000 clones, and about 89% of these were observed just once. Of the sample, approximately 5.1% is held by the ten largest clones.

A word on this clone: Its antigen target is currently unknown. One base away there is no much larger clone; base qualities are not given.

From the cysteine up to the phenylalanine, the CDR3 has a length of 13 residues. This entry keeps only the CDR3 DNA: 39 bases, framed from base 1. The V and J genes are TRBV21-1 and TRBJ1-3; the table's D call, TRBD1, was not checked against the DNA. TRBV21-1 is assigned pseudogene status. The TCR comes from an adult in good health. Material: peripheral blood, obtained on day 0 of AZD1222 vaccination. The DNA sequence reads TGTGCCACCTCGGGACAGGGGAGAAACACCATATATTTT. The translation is CATSGQGRNTIYF.